The 19 T cell receptor beta chains in this list originate from one sample, sequenced in a study. A single record per CDR3 protein comes from TCRdb applying MiXCR to the 5' RACE reads. The sample carries tens of thousands of distinct CDR3 sequences, 17% recorded once. Sequencing was performed on naive CD4+ T cells sorted from blood. Noted subset: naive CD4+ T cells, CD4+CD45RA+CD25-. These receptors were collected from a female donor with breast cancer.

The chain has TRBV5-5 and TRBJ1-1; the match to TRBD1 covers 7 bases. This CDR3 has 18 amino acids. From germline, CDR1 is SGHKS and CDR2 YYEKEE (reference sequence). The junction had 17 bases not matched to a gene; V was cut back by 3 bases and J by 3 bases. CDR3 nucleotide sequence: TGTGCCAGCAGCTCGACAGGGAACTTCATTACTACCCACACTGAAGCTTTCTTT. Its protein is CASSSTGNFITTHTEAFF.

Comment on this clonotype: Given a much more abundant clone one base away, this may be a read error. V gene TRBV12-3 or TRBV12-4 combines with J gene TRBJ1-2; D may be TRBD1 (5 bases). There are 12 residues in the CDR3. V was cut by 5 bases and J by 2 bases, with 6 bases left in between. The CDR3 loop is CASSTGNYGYTF. The CDR3 DNA sequence: TGTGCCAGCAGTACAGGCAACTATGGCTACACCTTC.

This CDR3 is CASRQTENTEAFF. DNA of the CDR3: TGTGCCAGCAGGCAGACAGAGAACACTGAAGCTTTCTTT. The chain recombines TRBV6-5 with TRBJ1-1, with D tentatively TRBD1 (5 bases). V lost 6 bases and J lost 1, with 9 bases in between. Germline CDR1 MNHEY, CDR2 SVGAGI. This CDR3 comprises 13 residues.

This clonotype came up a few times. The rearrangement uses TRBV5-1 and TRBJ2-3; D might be TRBD1 (6 bases). Germline CDR1 is SGHRS and CDR2 is YFSETQ. This CDR3 has 15 amino acids. Trimming took 1 base from V and 4 from J, leaving 13 bases between them. In DNA, the CDR3 is TGCGCCAGCAGCTTGCAACAGGGTCGACCAGATACGCAGTATTTT. This translates into CASSLQQGRPDTQYF. The full variable domain, in which reference TRBV5-1 and TRBJ2-3 provide the parts outside the CDR3, is KAGVTQTPRYLIKTRGQQVTLSCSPISGHRSVSWYQQTPGQGLQFLFEYFSETQRNKGNFPGRFSGRQFSNSRSEMNVSTLELGDSALYLCASSLQQGRPDTQYFGPGTRLTVL.

This clonotype was seen more than once but under ten times. This chain uses TRBV15 with TRBJ2-7; 8 bases line up with TRBD1. V dropped 6 bases and J dropped 1; count of bases not matched to a gene: 5. This CDR3 has 14 amino acids. Germline V gene data show CDR1 as LNHNV and CDR2 as YYDKDF (reference sequence). In DNA form, the CDR3 reads TGTGCCACCAGTCCGACAGGGGTATCCTACGAGCAGTACTTC. Protein: CATSPTGVSYEQYF.

CDR3 nucleotide sequence: TGCGCCAGCAGCTCCCAAGACAGGGGCCAAGAGACCCAGTACTTC. This gives the protein CASSSQDRGQETQYF. The chain joins TRBV5-1 to TRBJ2-5, with 8 bases that match TRBD1. J gave up 1 base and V 3 bases, and 5 bases lay outside the gene matches. CDR1 is SGHRS and CDR2 is YFSETQ in the germline V gene. The CDR3 spans 15 residues.

This clonotype appeared many times. The rearrangement uses TRBV5-1 and TRBJ2-1, with a weak D call TRBD1 (6 bases). This CDR3 has 15 amino acids. Germline V lookup: CDR1 SGHRS, CDR2 YFSETQ. The V and J ends lost 5 bases and 8 bases respectively, with 20 bases between them. The CDR3 nucleotides read TGCGCCAGCAGGGACGTCACAGGACCAGGGGATGAGCAGTTCTTC. Protein sequence: CASRDVTGPGDEQFF.

This clonotype was counted between two and nine times. The chain links TRBV6-1 to TRBJ1-1; D is possibly TRBD1 (5 bases). The germline gives CDR1 MNHNS, CDR2 SASEGT. The CDR3 contains 13 residues. V was cut by 6 bases and J by 3 bases, with 11 bases left in between. The CDR3: CASRQDRDTEAFF. The CDR3 DNA reads TGTGCCAGCAGGCAAGACAGAGACACTGAAGCTTTCTTT.

This clonotype was recorded at least ten times. The chain couples TRBV25-1 to TRBJ2-7; no clear D gene. The ends were cut back, 4 bases at V and 7 bases at J, with 11 bases in the middle. This CDR3 contains 12 residues. Germline values: CDR1 MGHDK, CDR2 SYGVNS. The CDR3 is CASSGDLGEQYF. The DNA for the CDR3 is TGTGCCAGCAGTGGTGACCTGGGGGAGCAGTACTTC.

This clonotype was found a few times. The chain has TRBV5-1 and TRBJ1-1, with D possibly being TRBD1 (6 bases). CDR3 length equals 15 residues. CDR1 SGHRS and CDR2 YFSETQ come from the germline V gene. Trimming stripped 3 bases from V and 4 bases from J, with 16 bases between. CDR3 protein: CASSSDRLHGTEAFF. The CDR3 nucleotides read TGCGCCAGCAGCTCTGACAGGCTCCATGGCACTGAAGCTTTCTTT.

This clonotype was observed a handful of times. CDR3 in amino acids: CSARDPFSGPETQYF. CDR3 DNA: TGCAGTGCTAGAGACCCTTTTAGCGGTCCCGAGACCCAGTACTTC. J is TRBJ2-5 and V is TRBV20-1; possible D gene TRBD2, 6 bases. CDR1 is DFQATT and CDR2 is SNEGSKA in the germline V gene (reference sequence). This CDR3 spans 15 amino acids. The V gene lost 0 bases and the J gene lost 5 bases, with 16 bases spanning the gap.

This clonotype was detected only a few times. The chain links TRBV5-4 to TRBJ1-2; TRBD1 matches at 9 bases. Trimming removed 4 bases from V and 4 bases from J; junction bases left unmatched: 11. Germline CDR1 SGHNT, CDR2 YYREEE (reference sequence). CDR3 length equals 16 residues. The CDR3 loop reads CASSVRPGQGAYGYTF. CDR3 bases: TGTGCCAGCAGCGTACGGCCGGGACAGGGAGCCTATGGCTACACCTTC.

In its sample, this clonotype was seen many times. The rearrangement joins TRBV5-1 to TRBJ2-7, with 10 bases fitting TRBD1. CDR1 is SGHRS, CDR2 YFSETQ, per germline. Trimming took 3 bases from V and 2 from J; bases not matched to a gene: 2. The CDR3 runs to 14 residues. The DNA of the CDR3 is TGCGCCAGCAGCTCCGGGACAGGGGCCTACGAGCAGTACTTC. Protein product: CASSSGTGAYEQYF.

This clonotype was counted between two and nine times. The V and J genes are TRBV20-1 and TRBJ1-2; TRBD1 might be the D (5 bases). From germline, CDR1 is DFQATT and CDR2 SNEGSKA (reference sequence). This CDR3 has 15 amino acids. V gave up 5 bases and J gave up 0 bases, with 16 bases separating them. The CDR3 sequence: CSARPPGEPNYGYTF. The CDR3 bases are TGCAGTGCTCGCCCGCCGGGGGAGCCTAACTATGGCTACACCTTC.

This clonotype was seen at least ten times. The chain recombines TRBV5-1 with TRBJ1-2, with D unclear. The CDR3 is made up of 12 amino acids. Germline V lookup: CDR1 SGHRS, CDR2 YFSETQ. The V and J ends lost 1 base and 2 bases respectively, with 3 bases between them. The DNA of the CDR3 is TGCGCCAGCAGCTTGAAGAACTATGGCTACACCTTC. The encoded protein is CASSLKNYGYTF.

About this clonotype: This clone may be a read error of a much larger clone one base away. This is likely a read error, given that the CDR3 carries no conserved phenylalanine or tryptophan at its end. This chain joins TRBV5-5 and TRBJ1-1; D unresolved. Germline V gene data show CDR1 as SGHKS and CDR2 as YYEKEE (reference sequence). This CDR3 contains 15 residues. Trimming removed 5 bases from V and 5 bases from J, with 19 bases in between. The CDR3 DNA reads as TGTGCCAGCAGTCAAAGGATTCCGGGCGGAACTGAAGCTTTCCTT. Its protein is CASSQRIPGGTEAFL.

The chain recombines TRBV7-8 with TRBJ2-2; tentative D call: TRBD2 (5 bases). The CDR3 contains 13 residues. The V gene lost 8 bases and the J gene lost 2 bases, with 9 bases spanning the gap. Germline V gene lookup returns CDR1 SGHVS and CDR2 FQNEAQ. CDR3 sequence (DNA): TGTGCCAGCTTAAGCGGCAACACCGGGGAGCTGTTTTTT. It codes for CASLSGNTGELFF.

J is TRBJ2-5 and V is TRBV5-4; D is possibly TRBD2 (5 bases). Trimming removed 0 bases at V and 6 bases at J, with 9 bases between. This CDR3 contains 13 residues. The germline CDR1 and CDR2 sequences are SGHNT and YYREEE (reference sequence). DNA for the CDR3: TGTGCCAGCAGCTTGGCTGACGGGAAGACCCAGTACTTC. This translates into CASSLADGKTQYF.

In regard to this clonotype: This may arise from a read error, as a much more abundant clone is one base away. This chain joins TRBV6-5 and TRBJ2-7; D tentatively fits TRBD1 or TRBD2 (5 bases each). This CDR3 has 13 residues. From germline, CDR1 is MNHEY and CDR2 SVGAGI. CDR3 loop: CASKRRGPYEKYF. The CDR3 nucleotides read TGTGCCAGCAAACGTCGGGGCCCCTACGAGAAGTACTTC.